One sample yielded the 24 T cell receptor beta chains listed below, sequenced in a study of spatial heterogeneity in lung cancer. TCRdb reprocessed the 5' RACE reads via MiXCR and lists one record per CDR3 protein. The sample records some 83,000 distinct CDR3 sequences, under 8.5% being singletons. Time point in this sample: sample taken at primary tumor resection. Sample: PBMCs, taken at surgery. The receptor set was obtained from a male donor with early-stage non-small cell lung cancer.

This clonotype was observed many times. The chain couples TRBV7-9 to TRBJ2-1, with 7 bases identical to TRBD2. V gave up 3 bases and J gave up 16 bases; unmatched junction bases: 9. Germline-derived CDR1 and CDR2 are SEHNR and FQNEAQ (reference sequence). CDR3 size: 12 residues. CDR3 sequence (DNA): TGTGCCAGCAGCTTCGGGGGGAGAGGTGGCTTCTTC. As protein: CASSFGGRGGFF.

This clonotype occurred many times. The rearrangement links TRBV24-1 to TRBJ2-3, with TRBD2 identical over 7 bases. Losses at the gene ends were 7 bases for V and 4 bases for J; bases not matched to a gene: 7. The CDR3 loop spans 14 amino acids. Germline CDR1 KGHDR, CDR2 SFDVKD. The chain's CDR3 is CATRGGGEADTQYF. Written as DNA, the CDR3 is TGTGCCACCAGGGGCGGGGGAGAGGCAGATACGCAGTATTTT.

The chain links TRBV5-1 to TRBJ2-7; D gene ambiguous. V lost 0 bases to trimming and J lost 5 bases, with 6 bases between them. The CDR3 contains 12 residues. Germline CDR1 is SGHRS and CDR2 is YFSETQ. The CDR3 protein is CASSLERDEQYF. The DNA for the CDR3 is TGCGCCAGCAGCTTGGAAAGGGACGAGCAGTACTTC. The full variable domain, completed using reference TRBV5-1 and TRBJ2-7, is KAGVTQTPRYLIKTRGQQVTLSCSPISGHRSVSWYQQTPGQGLQFLFEYFSETQRNKGNFPGRFSGRQFSNSRSEMNVSTLELGDSALYLCASSLERDEQYFGPGTRLTVT.

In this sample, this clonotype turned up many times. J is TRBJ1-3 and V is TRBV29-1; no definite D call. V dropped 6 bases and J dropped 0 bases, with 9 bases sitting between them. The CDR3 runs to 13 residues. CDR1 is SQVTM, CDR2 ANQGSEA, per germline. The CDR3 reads CSVSTASGNTIYF. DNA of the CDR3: TGCAGCGTCAGCACAGCCTCTGGAAACACCATATATTTT.

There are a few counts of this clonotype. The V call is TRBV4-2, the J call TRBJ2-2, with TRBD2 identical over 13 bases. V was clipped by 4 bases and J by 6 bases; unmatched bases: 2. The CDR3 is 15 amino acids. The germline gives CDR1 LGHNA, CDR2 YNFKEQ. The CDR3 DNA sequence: TGTGCCAGCAGCCGAACTAGCGGGAGGGCCGGGGAGCTGTTTTTT. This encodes CASSRTSGRAGELFF.

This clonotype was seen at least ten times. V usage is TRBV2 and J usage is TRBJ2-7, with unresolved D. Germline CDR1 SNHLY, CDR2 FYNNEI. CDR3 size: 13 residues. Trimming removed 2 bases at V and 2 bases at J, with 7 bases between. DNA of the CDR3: TGTGCCAGCAGTGAAAGTCAGACCTACGAGCAGTACTTC. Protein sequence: CASSESQTYEQYF. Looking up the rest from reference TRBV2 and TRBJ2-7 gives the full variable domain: EPEVTQTPSHQVTQMGQEVILRCVPISNHLYFYWYRQILGQKVEFLVSFYNNEISEKSEIFDDQFSVERPDGSNFTLKIRSTKLEDSAMYFCASSESQTYEQYFGPGTRLTVT.

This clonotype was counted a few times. The CDR3: CASSWGGPSVSGNTIYF. The CDR3 coding sequence is TGTGCCAGCAGTTGGGGAGGGCCGAGCGTCTCTGGAAACACCATATATTTT. V gene TRBV12-3 or TRBV12-4 combines with J gene TRBJ1-3; no reliable D call. V gave up 4 bases and J gave up 0 bases, with 16 bases separating them. There are 17 residues in the CDR3.

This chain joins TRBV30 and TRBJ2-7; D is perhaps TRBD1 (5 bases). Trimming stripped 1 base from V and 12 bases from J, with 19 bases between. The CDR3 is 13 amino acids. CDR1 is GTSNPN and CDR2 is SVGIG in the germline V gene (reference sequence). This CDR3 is CAWSEGRGKTPYF. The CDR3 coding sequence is TGTGCCTGGAGTGAGGGAAGGGGCAAGACTCCGTACTTC.

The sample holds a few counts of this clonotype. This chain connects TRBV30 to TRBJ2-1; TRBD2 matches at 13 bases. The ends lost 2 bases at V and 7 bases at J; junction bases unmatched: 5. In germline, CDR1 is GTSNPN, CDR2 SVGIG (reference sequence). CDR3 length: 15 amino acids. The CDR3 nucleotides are TGTGCCTGGAGTTTCGGACTAGCGGGAGAAAATGAGCAGTTCTTC. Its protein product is CAWSFGLAGENEQFF. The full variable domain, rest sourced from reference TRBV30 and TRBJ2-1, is SQTIHQWPATLVQPVGSPLSLECTVEGTSNPNLYWYRQAAGRGLQLLFYSVGIGQISSEVPQNLSASRPQDRQFILSSKKLLLSDSGFYLCAWSFGLAGENEQFFGPGTRLTVL.

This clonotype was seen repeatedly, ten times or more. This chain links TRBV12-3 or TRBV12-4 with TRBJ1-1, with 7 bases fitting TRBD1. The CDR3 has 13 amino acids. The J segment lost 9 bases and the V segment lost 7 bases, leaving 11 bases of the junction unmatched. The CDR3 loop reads CASTLIGGQQAFF. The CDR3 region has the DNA TGTGCCAGCACCTTAATCGGGGGACAGCAAGCTTTCTTT.

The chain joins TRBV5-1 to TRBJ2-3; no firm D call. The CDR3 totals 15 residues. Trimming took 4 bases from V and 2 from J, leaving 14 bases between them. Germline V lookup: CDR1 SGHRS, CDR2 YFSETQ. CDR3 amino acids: CASSPLERYTDTQYF. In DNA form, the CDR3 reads TGCGCCAGCAGCCCCCTTGAGCGTTACACAGATACGCAGTATTTT.

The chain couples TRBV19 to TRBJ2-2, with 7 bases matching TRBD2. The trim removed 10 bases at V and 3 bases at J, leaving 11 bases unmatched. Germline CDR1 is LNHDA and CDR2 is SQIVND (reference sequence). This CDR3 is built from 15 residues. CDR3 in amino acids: CATVGRERDTGELFF. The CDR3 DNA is TGTGCCACCGTCGGGCGGGAGCGGGACACCGGGGAGCTGTTTTTT.

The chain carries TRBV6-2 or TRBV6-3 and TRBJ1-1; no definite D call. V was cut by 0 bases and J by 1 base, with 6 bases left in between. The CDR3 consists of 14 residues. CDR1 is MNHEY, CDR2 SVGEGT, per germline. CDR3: CASSYSPGNTEAFF. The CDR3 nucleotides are TGTGCCAGCAGTTACTCCCCGGGGAACACTGAAGCTTTCTTT.

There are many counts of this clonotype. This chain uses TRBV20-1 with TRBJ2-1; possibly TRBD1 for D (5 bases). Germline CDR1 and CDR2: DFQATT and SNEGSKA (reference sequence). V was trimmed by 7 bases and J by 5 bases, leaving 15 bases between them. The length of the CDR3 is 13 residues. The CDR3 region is CSVKAQGHNEQFF. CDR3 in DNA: TGCAGTGTGAAGGCCCAGGGCCACAATGAGCAGTTCTTC.

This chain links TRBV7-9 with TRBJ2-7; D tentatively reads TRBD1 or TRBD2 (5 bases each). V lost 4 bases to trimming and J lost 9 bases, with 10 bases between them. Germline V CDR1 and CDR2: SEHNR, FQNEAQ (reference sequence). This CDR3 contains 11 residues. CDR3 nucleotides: TGTGCCAGCAGCTATCGGGGCCCGCAGTACTTC. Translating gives CASSYRGPQYF.

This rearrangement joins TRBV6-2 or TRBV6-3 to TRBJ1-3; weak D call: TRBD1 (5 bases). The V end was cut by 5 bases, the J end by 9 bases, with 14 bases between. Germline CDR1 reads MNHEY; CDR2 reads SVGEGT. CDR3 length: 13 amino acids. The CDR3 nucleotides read TGTGCCAGCAGTCCTGGGACCGCCGCCACCATATATTTT. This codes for CASSPGTAATIYF.

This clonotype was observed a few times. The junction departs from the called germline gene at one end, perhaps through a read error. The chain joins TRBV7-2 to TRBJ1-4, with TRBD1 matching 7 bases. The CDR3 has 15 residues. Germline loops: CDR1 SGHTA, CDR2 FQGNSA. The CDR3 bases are TGTGCCAGCAGCTCAAAGGCCGGGACAGCCCGTCCGTTGGTGTTT. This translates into CASSSKAGTARPLVF.

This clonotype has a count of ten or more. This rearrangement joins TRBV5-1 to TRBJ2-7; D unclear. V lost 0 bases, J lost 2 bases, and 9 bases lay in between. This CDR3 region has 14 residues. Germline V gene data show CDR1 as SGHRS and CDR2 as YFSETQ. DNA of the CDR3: TGCGCCAGCAGCTTGGCCCTCGCGGCCTACGAGCAGTACTTC. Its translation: CASSLALAAYEQYF.

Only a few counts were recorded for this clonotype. DNA for the CDR3: TGCGCCAGCAGCTTGGCCGACCCAAGGGCGAACACTGAAGCTTTCTTT. It is translated as CASSLADPRANTEAFF. The chain links TRBV5-1 to TRBJ1-1; D remains unclear. Germline values: CDR1 SGHRS, CDR2 YFSETQ. The CDR3 is made up of 16 amino acids. Trimming removed 0 bases at V and 1 base at J, with 13 bases between.

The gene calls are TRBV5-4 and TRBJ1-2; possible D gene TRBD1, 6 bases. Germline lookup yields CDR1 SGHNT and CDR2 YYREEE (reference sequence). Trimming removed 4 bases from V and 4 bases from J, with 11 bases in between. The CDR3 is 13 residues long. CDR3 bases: TGTGCCAGCAGCATTACAGGGCGCTATGGCTACACCTTC. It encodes CASSITGRYGYTF.

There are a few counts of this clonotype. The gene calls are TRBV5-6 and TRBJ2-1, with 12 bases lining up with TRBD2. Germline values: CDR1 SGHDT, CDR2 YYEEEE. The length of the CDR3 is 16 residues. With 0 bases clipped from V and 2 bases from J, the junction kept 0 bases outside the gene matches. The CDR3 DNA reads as TGTGCCAGCAGCTTGGGACTAGCGGGAGCCTACAATGAGCAGTTCTTC. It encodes CASSLGLAGAYNEQFF.

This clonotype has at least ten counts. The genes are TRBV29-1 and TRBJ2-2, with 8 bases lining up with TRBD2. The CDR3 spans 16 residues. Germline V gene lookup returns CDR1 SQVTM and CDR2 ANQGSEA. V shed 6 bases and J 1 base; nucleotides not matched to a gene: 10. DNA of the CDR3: TGCAGCGTGGGCGCGGGAGGCGCCATGAACACCGGGGAGCTGTTTTTT. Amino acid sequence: CSVGAGGAMNTGELFF.

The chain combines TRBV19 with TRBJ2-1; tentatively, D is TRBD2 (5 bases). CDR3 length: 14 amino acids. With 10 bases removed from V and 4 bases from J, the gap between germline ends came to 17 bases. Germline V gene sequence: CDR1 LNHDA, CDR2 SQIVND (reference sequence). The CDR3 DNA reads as TGTGCCACTCAAACCCGGACGGGATACAATGAGCAGTTCTTC. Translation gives CATQTRTGYNEQFF.

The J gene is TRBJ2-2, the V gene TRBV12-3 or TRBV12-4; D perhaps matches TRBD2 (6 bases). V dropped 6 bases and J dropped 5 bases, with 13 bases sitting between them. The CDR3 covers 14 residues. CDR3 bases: TGTGCCAGCAGCAAGACTAGTTTTACCGGGGAGCTGTTTTTT. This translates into CASSKTSFTGELFF.